The 10 T cell receptor beta chains below come from one sample, sequenced in a study of response to subunit inactivated influenza vaccine (dated by TCRdb to between 2018 and 2020). Libraries were made using RT-PCR. TCRdb records Illumina HiSeq 2500 as the sequencer. TCRdb reprocessed the public reads (quality trimming at Q25 with fastp, clone calling with MiXCR) and kept in-frame beta chains. For every CDR3 protein sequence, its rows merge into one entry that carries the most common genes and DNA. Present in this sample are more than 700,000 distinct CDR3 sequences, 21% of which were seen just once. In total, the top ten clones hold 10% to 13% of the sample. Here the sequenced sample was PBMCs from blood, taken more than 4 days after vaccination. The receptors were sampled from a man aged 50-60 years who received an inactivated influenza vaccine. Donor details come from another sample of the same person, matched by shared clones.

Only a few counts were recorded for this clonotype. This chain connects TRBV20-1 to TRBJ2-1; D perhaps matches TRBD2 (7 bases). This CDR3 region has 13 residues. V was clipped by 6 bases and J by 7 bases, with 16 bases between them. Germline V lookup: CDR1 DFQATT, CDR2 SNEGSKA (reference sequence). CDR3 nucleotide sequence: TGCAGTGCCAAGGGCGGGGGCCTGAATGAGCAGTTCTTC. The encoded protein is CSAKGGGLNEQFF.

The chain employs TRBV6-5 and TRBJ2-7; the match to TRBD1 covers 9 bases. CDR1 and CDR2 (germline): MNHEY, SVGAGI. With V trimmed by 7 bases and J by 4 bases, 2 bases remained unmatched. CDR3 length: 12 amino acids. This CDR3 reads CASKTGGYEQYF. The CDR3 DNA is TGTGCCAGCAAGACAGGGGGGTACGAGCAGTACTTC.

In its sample, this clonotype was seen a few times. This rearrangement joins TRBV15 to TRBJ2-1; D unclear. Trimming shortened V by 3 bases and J by 8 bases, and 5 bases separated the two germline ends. The germline CDR1 and CDR2 sequences are LNHNV and YYDKDF (reference sequence). This CDR3 has 11 amino acids. The CDR3 sequence: CATSRSYEQFF. For the CDR3, the DNA is TGTGCCACCAGCAGGAGCTATGAGCAGTTCTTC.

The sample holds a few counts of this clonotype. This sequence joins TRBV12-3 or TRBV12-4 and TRBJ2-1; 11 nucleotides line up with TRBD2. Trimming at V came to 1 base and at J to 4 bases, leaving 6 bases not matched to a gene. This CDR3 contains 17 residues. CDR3 in DNA: TGTGCCAGCAGTTTAGGTTCCGGGACTAGCGGTTACAATGAGCAGTTCTTC. Translation: CASSLGSGTSGYNEQFF.

The V and J genes are TRBV2 and TRBJ2-5; D is ambiguous. Germline values: CDR1 SNHLY, CDR2 FYNNEI. The CDR3 is 13 amino acids. V shed 8 bases and J shed 4 bases, with 14 bases lying between them. CDR3 loop: CASGLRNGETQYF. CDR3 sequence (DNA): TGTGCCAGCGGGCTTCGGAACGGAGAGACCCAGTACTTC.

V gene TRBV14 combines with J gene TRBJ2-1; D possibly corresponds to TRBD1 (6 bases). Germline CDR1 SGHDN, CDR2 FVKESK. V lost 1 base, J lost 4 bases, and 11 bases lay in between. The CDR3 has 15 residues. CDR3: CASSQGQVLYNEQFF. As DNA, the CDR3 is TGTGCCAGCAGCCAAGGACAGGTGCTATACAATGAGCAGTTCTTC.

The chain carries TRBV9 and TRBJ2-1; no clear D gene. The CDR3 is made up of 13 amino acids. Deletions cut 0 bases from V and 6 bases from J, with 7 bases between. In germline, CDR1 is SGDLS, CDR2 YYNGEE. The CDR3 DNA reads as TGTGCCAGCAGCGTAGAGGCTAGCAATGAGCAGTTCTTC. Its translation is CASSVEASNEQFF. The complete variable domain, with remaining parts taken from reference TRBV9 and TRBJ2-1, reads DSGVTQTPKHLITATGQRVTLRCSPRSGDLSVYWYQQSLDQGLQFLIQYYNGEERAKGNILERFSAQQFPDLHSELNLSSLELGDSALYFCASSVEASNEQFFGPGTRLTVL.

This clonotype occurred a few times. CDR3 loop: CASSGGGFDEQYF. The CDR3 coding sequence is TGTGCCAGCAGTGGGGGGGGTTTCGACGAGCAGTACTTC. The chain has TRBV9 and TRBJ2-7; TRBD2 agrees at 7 bases. This CDR3 is 13 amino acids long. Per the germline V gene, CDR1 is SGDLS and CDR2 is YYNGEE. Trimming at V came to 5 bases and at J to 5 bases, leaving 7 bases not matched to a gene.

V and J are TRBV15 and TRBJ2-1; D perhaps matches TRBD1 (6 bases). The V end was cut by 0 bases, the J end by 7 bases, with 13 bases between. This CDR3 is 15 amino acids long. Germline V CDR1 and CDR2: LNHNV, YYDKDF (reference sequence). Here the CDR3 DNA reads TGTGCCACCAGCAGAGACAGGGGAGAATGGAATGAGCAGTTCTTC. Translating it yields CATSRDRGEWNEQFF.

This clonotype has more than one count but fewer than ten. This chain joins TRBV7-2 and TRBJ2-1; TRBD2 matches 9 bases. The CDR3 sequence is 17 residues long. V trimming: 2 bases; J trimming: 13 bases; junction bases outside the gene matches: 18. CDR1 and CDR2 (germline): SGHTA, FQGNSA. The CDR3 reads CASSLSSLAGSRRVQFF. The CDR3 DNA is TGTGCCAGCAGCTTAAGTAGCCTAGCGGGAAGTCGCCGGGTTCAGTTCTTC.